Listed below are T cell receptor beta chains from one sample, sequenced in a study of cytomegalovirus exposure and HLA in healthy donors. The assay was immunoSEQ multiplex PCR, and TCRdb's table has in-frame clones only and misses some. Of roughly 73,000 clones in the sample, about four fifths were seen once. Sequencing was done on a sample of PBMCs. These receptors were taken from a man aged 35-49 years in good health and CMV-seronegative. Both conserved end residues are part of each CDR3. The order of the fields is clone size, D gene, J gene, V gene, CDR3 DNA, CDR3 protein. D genes are given only for firm matches. Only part of the rows carry a size: once, few, many, or a class if the clone is expanded.

clone size: once
D gene: .
J gene: TRBJ2-5
V gene: TRBV7-2
CDR3 DNA: TGTGCCAGCAGCTTGGAGACAGACGACTTC
CDR3 protein: CASSLETDDF

clone size: .
D gene: .
J gene: TRBJ2-2
V gene: TRBV10-2
CDR3 DNA: TGCGCCAGCAGAGGACTTATGAACACCGGGGAGCTGTTTTTT
CDR3 protein: CASRGLMNTGELFF

clone size: few
D gene: .
J gene: TRBJ1-1
V gene: TRBV6-1
CDR3 DNA: TGTGCCAGCACGGCAAACCAACGGAGCACTGAAGCTTTCTTT
CDR3 protein: CASTANQRSTEAFF

clone size: few
D gene: .
J gene: TRBJ1-5
V gene: TRBV7-9
CDR3 DNA: TGTGCCAGCACGGGGTATTTCAATCAGCCCCAGCATTTT
CDR3 protein: CASTGYFNQPQHF

clone size: .
D gene: .
J gene: TRBJ1-2
V gene: TRBV6-5
CDR3 DNA: TGTGCCAGCAGTTACTCCCCAGGGATAATATATGGCTACACCTTC
CDR3 protein: CASSYSPGIIYGYTF

clone size: .
D gene: .
J gene: TRBJ1-3
V gene: TRBV19
CDR3 DNA: TGTGCCAGTAGTATAGCCCGGGACTCTGGAAACACCATATATTTT
CDR3 protein: CASSIARDSGNTIYF

clone size: .
D gene: .
J gene: TRBJ2-7
V gene: TRBV11-3
CDR3 DNA: TGTGCCAGCAGCCAGGAGGGGCCCAACGAGCAGTACTTC
CDR3 protein: CASSQEGPNEQYF

clone size: .
D gene: .
J gene: TRBJ2-3
V gene: TRBV7-3
CDR3 DNA: TGTGCCAGCAGCTTACGATCAGGGAACCCAGATACGCAGTATTTT
CDR3 protein: CASSLRSGNPDTQYF

clone size: .
D gene: .
J gene: TRBJ2-3
V gene: TRBV4-1
CDR3 DNA: TGCGCCAGCAGCCAAGATCACCGGGGAAGGACAGATACGCAGTATTTT
CDR3 protein: CASSQDHRGRTDTQYF

clone size: few
D gene: .
J gene: TRBJ1-1
V gene: TRBV30
CDR3 DNA: TGTGCCTGGCAGCGGACAGCCGAAACTGAAGCTTTCTTT
CDR3 protein: CAWQRTAETEAFF

clone size: .
D gene: .
J gene: TRBJ1-4
V gene: TRBV11-2
CDR3 DNA: TGTGCCAGCACCCAGACGTGGTCCAGGACTGCAACTAATGAAAAACTGTTTTTT
CDR3 protein: CASTQTWSRTATNEKLFF

clone size: once
D gene: .
J gene: TRBJ2-3
V gene: TRBV30
CDR3 DNA: TGTGCCTGGAGTGGAGTCGTTGGCACAGATACGCAGTATTTT
CDR3 protein: CAWSGVVGTDTQYF

clone size: .
D gene: TRBD2
J gene: TRBJ2-7
V gene: TRBV2
CDR3 DNA: TGTGCCAGCAGAGGGGGTCGCGGGGGGGCCTACGAGCAGTACTTC
CDR3 protein: CASRGGRGGAYEQYF

clone size: .
D gene: TRBD1
J gene: TRBJ1-4
V gene: TRBV9
CDR3 DNA: TGCCCGGGGACAGGGGTGACTTGTGCAACTAATGAAAAACTGTTTTTT
CDR3 protein: CPGTGVTCATNEKLFF

clone size: .
D gene: TRBD2
J gene: TRBJ2-1
V gene: TRBV7-9
CDR3 DNA: TGTGCCAGCAGCAAAGGGCTAGCGGGGGCTAGCTCCTACAATGAGCAGTTCTTC
CDR3 protein: CASSKGLAGASSYNEQFF

clone size: few
D gene: .
J gene: TRBJ2-6
V gene: TRBV28
CDR3 DNA: TGTGCCAGCGGGCTACCTCCTGGTTCTGGGGCCAACGTCCTGACTTTC
CDR3 protein: CASGLPPGSGANVLTF

clone size: .
D gene: .
J gene: TRBJ2-5
V gene: TRBV5-1
CDR3 DNA: TGCGCCAGCAGCTTGTACGGGGAGTCTCGAGAGACCCAGTACTTC
CDR3 protein: CASSLYGESRETQYF

clone size: .
D gene: .
J gene: TRBJ2-7
V gene: TRBV7-9
CDR3 DNA: TGTGCCAGCAGCTTAGCCCCGACAGGTTCTCTTTCCGAGCAGTACTTC
CDR3 protein: CASSLAPTGSLSEQYF

clone size: once
D gene: .
J gene: TRBJ1-1
V gene: TRBV7-9
CDR3 DNA: TGTGCCAGCAGCAGGCAGGGTGAAGCTTTCTTT
CDR3 protein: CASSRQGEAFF

clone size: .
D gene: TRBD1
J gene: TRBJ1-3
V gene: TRBV18
CDR3 DNA: TGTGCCAGCTCACCACCTAGGACAGGGCCTTCGGTAGGAAACACCATATATTTT
CDR3 protein: CASSPPRTGPSVGNTIYF

clone size: once
D gene: .
J gene: TRBJ2-7
V gene: TRBV7-2
CDR3 DNA: TGTGCCAGCAGCTCGGATGGGCCAGGGTACTCCGAGCAGTACTTC
CDR3 protein: CASSSDGPGYSEQYF

clone size: .
D gene: TRBD1
J gene: TRBJ1-4
V gene: TRBV5-1
CDR3 DNA: TGCGCCAGCAGCGTGGGACAGAGCAGTAATGAAAAACTGTTTTTT
CDR3 protein: CASSVGQSSNEKLFF

clone size: .
D gene: .
J gene: TRBJ2-7
V gene: TRBV11-1
CDR3 DNA: TGTGCCAGCAGCCCAGTGACGGGAAGCTCCTACGAGCAGTACTTC
CDR3 protein: CASSPVTGSSYEQYF

clone size: .
D gene: .
J gene: TRBJ2-2
V gene: TRBV2
CDR3 DNA: TGTGCCAGCAGGAGTGGACAAGCTGGACAGAATATGAACACCGGGGAGCTGTTTTTT
CDR3 protein: CASRSGQAGQNMNTGELFF

clone size: few
D gene: .
J gene: TRBJ2-3
V gene: TRBV15
CDR3 DNA: TGTGCCACCAGCAGACAGGGGGGTGGGGCAGATACGCAGTATTTT
CDR3 protein: CATSRQGGGADTQYF

clone size: .
D gene: TRBD1
J gene: TRBJ1-2
V gene: TRBV4-2
CDR3 DNA: TGTGCCAGCAGCCTACAGGGGCTCTCTAACTATGGCTACACCTTC
CDR3 protein: CASSLQGLSNYGYTF

clone size: .
D gene: .
J gene: TRBJ2-1
V gene: TRBV4-1
CDR3 DNA: TGCGCCAGCAGCCAAGCAATGGCAGATTACAATGAGCAGTTCTTC
CDR3 protein: CASSQAMADYNEQFF

clone size: .
D gene: .
J gene: TRBJ1-2
V gene: TRBV15
CDR3 DNA: TGTGCCACCAGCAGAGCACAGGACTATGGCTACACCTTC
CDR3 protein: CATSRAQDYGYTF

clone size: once
D gene: .
J gene: TRBJ2-1
V gene: TRBV6-4
CDR3 DNA: TGTGCCAGCAGTGAGGAACGGGGACACTACAATGAGCAGTTCTTC
CDR3 protein: CASSEERGHYNEQFF

clone size: .
D gene: TRBD1
J gene: TRBJ1-6
V gene: TRBV6-1
CDR3 DNA: TGTGCCAGCTGTCGGACAGGGAGAAATTCACCCCTCCACTTT
CDR3 protein: CASCRTGRNSPLHF

clone size: .
D gene: TRBD2
J gene: TRBJ2-7
V gene: TRBV9
CDR3 DNA: TGTGCCAGCAGCCCCCCCGGCGGGGGGGCTTACGAGCAGTACTTC
CDR3 protein: CASSPPGGGAYEQYF

clone size: .
D gene: .
J gene: TRBJ1-5
V gene: TRBV27
CDR3 DNA: TGTGCCAGCAAGTTCACAGGTAATCAGCCCCAGCATTTT
CDR3 protein: CASKFTGNQPQHF

clone size: .
D gene: .
J gene: TRBJ1-5
V gene: TRBV7-9
CDR3 DNA: TGTTCCAGCAGCTCCGCCACAGGTGTTCAGCCCCAGCATTTT
CDR3 protein: CSSSSATGVQPQHF

clone size: .
D gene: .
J gene: TRBJ1-5
V gene: TRBV7-2
CDR3 DNA: TGTGCCAGCAGCTTACAGGGATATAGCAATCAGCCCCAGCATTTT
CDR3 protein: CASSLQGYSNQPQHF

clone size: .
D gene: .
J gene: TRBJ1-2
V gene: TRBV6-5
CDR3 DNA: TGTGCCAGCAGTTACACCAGGGGCAATGGCTACACCTTC
CDR3 protein: CASSYTRGNGYTF

clone size: .
D gene: TRBD1
J gene: TRBJ2-2
V gene: TRBV19
CDR3 DNA: TGTGCCAGTAGTATTTGGGGGACAGGTAACACCGGGGAGCTGTTTTTT
CDR3 protein: CASSIWGTGNTGELFF

clone size: .
D gene: .
J gene: TRBJ1-4
V gene: TRBV27
CDR3 DNA: TGTGCCAGCAGTTTAGAGACAGGCCTACAATGGCGGAAACTGTTTTTT
CDR3 protein: CASSLETGLQWRKLFF

clone size: .
D gene: .
J gene: TRBJ1-1
V gene: TRBV7-9
CDR3 DNA: TGTGCCAGCAGCTTAGGGACAGCCAACACTGAAGCTTTCTTT
CDR3 protein: CASSLGTANTEAFF

clone size: .
D gene: TRBD1
J gene: TRBJ1-2
V gene: TRBV5-1
CDR3 DNA: TGCGCCAGCAGCTTTGGGGACAGGGACAACTATGGCTACACCTTC
CDR3 protein: CASSFGDRDNYGYTF

clone size: .
D gene: .
J gene: TRBJ2-5
V gene: TRBV5-6
CDR3 DNA: TGTGCCAGCAGCTTGGCCGGAGAGACCCAGTACTTC
CDR3 protein: CASSLAGETQYF

clone size: .
D gene: .
J gene: TRBJ1-4
V gene: TRBV6-5
CDR3 DNA: TGTGCCAGCAGTTACTCCTTCGGGGATAATGAAAAACTGTTTTTT
CDR3 protein: CASSYSFGDNEKLFF

clone size: .
D gene: .
J gene: TRBJ1-6
V gene: TRBV7-9
CDR3 DNA: TGTGCCAGCAGCTCGACAGGAGCCGGTTCACCCCTCCACTTT
CDR3 protein: CASSSTGAGSPLHF

clone size: .
D gene: TRBD1
J gene: TRBJ2-5
V gene: TRBV18
CDR3 DNA: TGTGCCAGCTCACCCCCCGGGACAGGGCACGAGACCCAGTACTTC
CDR3 protein: CASSPPGTGHETQYF

clone size: .
D gene: .
J gene: TRBJ1-1
V gene: TRBV30
CDR3 DNA: TGTGCCTATCAGGGACTCGGAGCTTTCTTT
CDR3 protein: CAYQGLGAFF

clone size: .
D gene: .
J gene: TRBJ1-5
V gene: TRBV6-5
CDR3 DNA: TGTGCCAGCAGTTATCAGGGCTCTCAGCCCCAGCATTTT
CDR3 protein: CASSYQGSQPQHF

clone size: .
D gene: TRBD1
J gene: TRBJ2-7
V gene: TRBV10-3
CDR3 DNA: TGTGCCATCAGTGAGGCTCGACAGGGGATCGACTACGAGCAGTACTTC
CDR3 protein: CAISEARQGIDYEQYF

clone size: few
D gene: TRBD1
J gene: TRBJ1-2
V gene: TRBV19
CDR3 DNA: TGTGCCAGTAGTAGCCAGGGACAGGCAATGAGTGGCTACACCTTC
CDR3 protein: CASSSQGQAMSGYTF

clone size: once
D gene: .
J gene: TRBJ1-5
V gene: TRBV6-1
CDR3 DNA: TGTGCCAGCACCCCCTTTAGCAATCAGCCCCAGCATTTT
CDR3 protein: CASTPFSNQPQHF

clone size: .
D gene: .
J gene: TRBJ1-3
V gene: TRBV19
CDR3 DNA: TGTGCCAGTAGTATCGCTGGAGGGATCGGAAACACCATATATTTT
CDR3 protein: CASSIAGGIGNTIYF

clone size: .
D gene: .
J gene: TRBJ1-2
V gene: TRBV6-1
CDR3 DNA: TGTGCCAGCAGTGAAACAGTAGACTATGGCTACACCTTC
CDR3 protein: CASSETVDYGYTF

clone size: .
D gene: .
J gene: TRBJ2-7
V gene: TRBV4-2
CDR3 DNA: TGTGCCAGCAGCCAAGGTGGGCAGGGCCCCTACGAGCAGTACTTC
CDR3 protein: CASSQGGQGPYEQYF

clone size: large
D gene: .
J gene: TRBJ1-1
V gene: TRBV6-5
CDR3 DNA: TGTGCCAGCAGACGACAGAAGGACACTGAAGCTTTCTTT
CDR3 protein: CASRRQKDTEAFF